This T cell receptor beta chain was found in a study of blood T cell repertoires in COVID-19. This clone has only one observation. Data came from immunoSEQ multiplex PCR; TCRdb stores just in-frame clones and leaves some out. The data hold approximately 150,000 clones, with 88% observed a single time. V lost 7 bases and J lost 10, with 14 bases in between. Germline CDR1 MNHEY, CDR2 SVGAGI. CDR3 size: 13 residues. Sequenced: peripheral blood. This clonotype was sampled from a woman in her fifties or sixties with acute or convalescent COVID-19. V gene TRBV6-5 combines with J gene TRBJ1-6; D ambiguous. CDR3 residues: CASNIARESPLHF. DNA of the CDR3: TGTGCCAGCAATATAGCCCGGGAATCACCCCTCCACTTT.